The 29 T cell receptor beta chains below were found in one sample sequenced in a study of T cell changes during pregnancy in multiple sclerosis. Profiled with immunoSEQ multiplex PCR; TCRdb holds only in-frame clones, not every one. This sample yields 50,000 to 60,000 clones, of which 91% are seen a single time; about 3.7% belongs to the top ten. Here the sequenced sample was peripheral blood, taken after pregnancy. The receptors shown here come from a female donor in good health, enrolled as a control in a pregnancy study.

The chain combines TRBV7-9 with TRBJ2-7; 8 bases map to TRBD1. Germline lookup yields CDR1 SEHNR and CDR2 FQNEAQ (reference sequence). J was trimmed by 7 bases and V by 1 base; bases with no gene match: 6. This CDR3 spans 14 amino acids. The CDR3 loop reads CASSLGAGGDEQYF. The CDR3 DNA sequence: TGTGCCAGCAGCTTAGGGGCAGGGGGCGATGAGCAGTACTTC.

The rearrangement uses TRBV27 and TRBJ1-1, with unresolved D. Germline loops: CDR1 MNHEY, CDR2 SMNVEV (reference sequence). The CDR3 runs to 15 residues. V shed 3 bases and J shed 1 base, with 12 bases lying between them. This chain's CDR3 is CASSFVGRTNTEAFF. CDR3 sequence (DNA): TGTGCCAGCAGTTTTGTTGGGAGGACGAACACTGAAGCTTTCTTT.

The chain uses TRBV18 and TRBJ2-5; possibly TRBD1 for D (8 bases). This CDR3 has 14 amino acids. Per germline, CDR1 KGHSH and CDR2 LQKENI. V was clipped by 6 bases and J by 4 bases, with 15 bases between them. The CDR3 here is CASSSTGEGETQYF. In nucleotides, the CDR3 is TGTGCCAGCTCCTCGACAGGGGAGGGAGAGACCCAGTACTTC.

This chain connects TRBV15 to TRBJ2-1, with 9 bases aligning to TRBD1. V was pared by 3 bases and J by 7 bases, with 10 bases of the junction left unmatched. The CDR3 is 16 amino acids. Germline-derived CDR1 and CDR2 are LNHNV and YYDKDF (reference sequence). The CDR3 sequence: CATSRGRETGGNEQFF. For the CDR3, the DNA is TGTGCCACCAGCAGGGGGAGGGAGACAGGGGGGAATGAGCAGTTCTTC.

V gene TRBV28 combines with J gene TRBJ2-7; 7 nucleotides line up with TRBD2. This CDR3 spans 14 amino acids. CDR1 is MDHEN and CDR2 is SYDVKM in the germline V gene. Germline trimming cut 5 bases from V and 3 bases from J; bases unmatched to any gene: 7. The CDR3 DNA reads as TGTGCCAGCAGTCCCCGGGCGGGAGACTACGAGCAGTACTTC. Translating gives CASSPRAGDYEQYF.

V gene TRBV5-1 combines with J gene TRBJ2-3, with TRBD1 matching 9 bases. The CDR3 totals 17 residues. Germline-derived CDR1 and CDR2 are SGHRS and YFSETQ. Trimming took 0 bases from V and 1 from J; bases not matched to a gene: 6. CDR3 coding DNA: TGCGCCAGCAGCTTGGCGGGGACAGGGAAGGGCACAGATACGCAGTATTTT. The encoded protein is CASSLAGTGKGTDTQYF.

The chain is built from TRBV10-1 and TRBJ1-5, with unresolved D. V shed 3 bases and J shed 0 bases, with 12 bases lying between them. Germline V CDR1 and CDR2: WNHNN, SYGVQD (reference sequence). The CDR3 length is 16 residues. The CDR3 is CASSEEDTYSNQPQHF. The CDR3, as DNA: TGCGCCAGCAGTGAAGAAGACACCTATAGCAATCAGCCCCAGCATTTT.

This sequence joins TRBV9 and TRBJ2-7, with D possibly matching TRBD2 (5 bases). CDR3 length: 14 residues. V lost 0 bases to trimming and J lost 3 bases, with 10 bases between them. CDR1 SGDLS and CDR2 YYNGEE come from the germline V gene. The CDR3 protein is CASSVGELGYEQYF. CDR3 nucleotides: TGTGCCAGCAGCGTAGGGGAACTAGGCTACGAGCAGTACTTC.

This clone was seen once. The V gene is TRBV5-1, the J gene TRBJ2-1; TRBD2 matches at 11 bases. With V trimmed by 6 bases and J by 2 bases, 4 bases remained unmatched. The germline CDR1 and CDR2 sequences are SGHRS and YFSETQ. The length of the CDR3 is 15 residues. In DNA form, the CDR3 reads TGCGCCAGCAACCGACTAGCGGGACCCTACAATGAGCAGTTCTTC. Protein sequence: CASNRLAGPYNEQFF.

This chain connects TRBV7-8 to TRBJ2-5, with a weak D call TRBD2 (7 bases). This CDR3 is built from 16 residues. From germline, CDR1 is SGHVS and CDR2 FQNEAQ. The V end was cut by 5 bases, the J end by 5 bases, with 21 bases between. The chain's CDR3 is CASSPPGGGGVETQYF. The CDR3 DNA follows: TGTGCCAGCAGCCCACCGGGGGGCGGAGGCGTGGAGACCCAGTACTTC.

CDR3 in amino acids: CASSFTRTDTQYF. CDR3 sequence (DNA): TGTGCCAGCAGCTTTACTAGAACAGATACGCAGTATTTT. The chain couples TRBV7-3 to TRBJ2-3; D possibly corresponds to TRBD2 (5 bases). Trimming stripped 3 bases from V and 3 bases from J, with 7 bases between. This CDR3 region has 13 residues. Germline lookup yields CDR1 SGHTA and CDR2 FQGTGA.

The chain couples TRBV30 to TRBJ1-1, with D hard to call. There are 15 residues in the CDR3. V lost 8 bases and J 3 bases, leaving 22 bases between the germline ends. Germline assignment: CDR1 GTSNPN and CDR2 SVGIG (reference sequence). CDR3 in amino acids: CAGHRGRVRDTEAFF. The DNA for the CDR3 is TGTGCCGGGCACCGGGGAAGGGTTCGGGACACTGAAGCTTTCTTT. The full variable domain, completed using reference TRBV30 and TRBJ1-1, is SQTIHQWPATLVQPVGSPLSLECTVEGTSNPNLYWYRQAAGRGLQLLFYSVGIGQISSEVPQNLSASRPQDRQFILSSKKLLLSDSGFYLCAGHRGRVRDTEAFFGQGTRLTVV.

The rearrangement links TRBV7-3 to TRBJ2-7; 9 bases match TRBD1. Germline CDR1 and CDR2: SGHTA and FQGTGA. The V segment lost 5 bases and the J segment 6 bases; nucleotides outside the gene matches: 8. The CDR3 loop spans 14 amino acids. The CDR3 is CASSPGTGLSEQYF. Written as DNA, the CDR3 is TGTGCCAGCAGCCCCGGGACAGGGCTCTCCGAGCAGTACTTC.

The CDR3 nucleotides read TGTGCCAGCAGCGCCCTAGGGAACACTGAAGCTTTCTTT. This sequence encodes CASSALGNTEAFF. The rearrangement uses TRBV7-3 and TRBJ1-1; D remains ambiguous. CDR1 and CDR2 (germline): SGHTA, FQGTGA. V was shortened by 5 bases and J by 1 base, with 8 bases between the two germline ends. This CDR3 spans 13 amino acids.

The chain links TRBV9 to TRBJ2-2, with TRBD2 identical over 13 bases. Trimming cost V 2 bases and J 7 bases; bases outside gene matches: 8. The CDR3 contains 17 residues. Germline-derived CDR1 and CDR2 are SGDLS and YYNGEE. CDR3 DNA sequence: TGTGCCAGCAGCGTTACGTTGACTAGCGGGAGGTTCGGGGAGCTGTTTTTT. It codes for CASSVTLTSGRFGELFF.

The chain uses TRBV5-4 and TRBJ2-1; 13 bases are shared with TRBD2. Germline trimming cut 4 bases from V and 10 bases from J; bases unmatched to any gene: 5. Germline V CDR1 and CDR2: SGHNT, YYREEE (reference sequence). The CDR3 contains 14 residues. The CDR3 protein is CASSRTSGSGEQFF. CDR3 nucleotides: TGTGCCAGCAGCCGGACTAGCGGGAGCGGGGAGCAGTTCTTC.

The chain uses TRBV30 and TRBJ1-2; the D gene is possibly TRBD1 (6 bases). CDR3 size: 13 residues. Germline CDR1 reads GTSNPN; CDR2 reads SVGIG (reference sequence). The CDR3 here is CAAGGARSYGYTF. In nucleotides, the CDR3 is TGTGCGGCGGGGGGGGCCCGTAGCTATGGCTACACCTTC.

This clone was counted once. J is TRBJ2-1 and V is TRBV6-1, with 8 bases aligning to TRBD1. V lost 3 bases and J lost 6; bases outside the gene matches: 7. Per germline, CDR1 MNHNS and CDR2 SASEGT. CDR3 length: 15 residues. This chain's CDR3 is CASSERDRTFNEQFF. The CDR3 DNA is TGTGCCAGCAGTGAGCGGGACAGGACTTTCAATGAGCAGTTCTTC.

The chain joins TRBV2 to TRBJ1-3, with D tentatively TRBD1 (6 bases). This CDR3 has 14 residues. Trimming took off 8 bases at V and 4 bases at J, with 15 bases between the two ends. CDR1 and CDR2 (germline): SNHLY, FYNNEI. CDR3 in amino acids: CASGVTGIGNTIYF. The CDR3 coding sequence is TGTGCCAGCGGAGTTACAGGGATAGGAAACACCATATATTTT.

The CDR3 bases are TGCGCCAGCAGCTCCTCTAGCGGGAACACCGGGGAGCTGTTTTTT. Encoded protein: CASSSSSGNTGELFF. V usage is TRBV5-1 and J usage is TRBJ2-2; 7 bases match TRBD2. CDR1 and CDR2 (germline): SGHRS, YFSETQ. This CDR3 spans 15 amino acids. Trimming took 3 bases from V and 1 from J; bases not matched to a gene: 3. Complete variable domain (other parts from reference TRBV5-1 and TRBJ2-2): KAGVTQTPRYLIKTRGQQVTLSCSPISGHRSVSWYQQTPGQGLQFLFEYFSETQRNKGNFPGRFSGRQFSNSRSEMNVSTLELGDSALYLCASSSSSGNTGELFFGEGSRLTVL.

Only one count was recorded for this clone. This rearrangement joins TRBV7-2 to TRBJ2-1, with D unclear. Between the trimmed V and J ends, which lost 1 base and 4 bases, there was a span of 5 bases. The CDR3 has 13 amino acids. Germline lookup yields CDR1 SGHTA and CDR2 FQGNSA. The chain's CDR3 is CASSLGLYNEQFF. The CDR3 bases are TGTGCCAGCAGCTTAGGTCTTTACAATGAGCAGTTCTTC.

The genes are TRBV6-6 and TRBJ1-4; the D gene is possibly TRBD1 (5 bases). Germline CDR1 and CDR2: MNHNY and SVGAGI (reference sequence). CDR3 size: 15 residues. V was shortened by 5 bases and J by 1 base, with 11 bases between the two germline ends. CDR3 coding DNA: TGTGCCAGCAGTCCCCCGCAGGGAACTAATGAAAAACTGTTTTTT. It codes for CASSPPQGTNEKLFF.

In DNA, the CDR3 is TGTGCCAGCAGATCACCCCAAACAGGGAACACTGAAGCTTTCTTT. This translates into CASRSPQTGNTEAFF. The rearrangement uses TRBV6-5 and TRBJ1-1, with a weak D call TRBD1 (5 bases). Per germline, CDR1 MNHEY and CDR2 SVGAGI. The CDR3 loop spans 15 amino acids. Trimming cost V 6 bases and J 1 base, with 15 bases left between them.

This CDR3 reads CASTKSGVGGYTF. The CDR3 DNA reads TGTGCCAGCACCAAATCAGGGGTCGGGGGCTACACCTTC. The genes are TRBV7-9 and TRBJ1-2; possibly TRBD1 for D (6 bases). Deletions cut 7 bases from V and 8 bases from J, with 17 bases between. Per germline, CDR1 SEHNR and CDR2 FQNEAQ (reference sequence). The CDR3 is 13 amino acids.

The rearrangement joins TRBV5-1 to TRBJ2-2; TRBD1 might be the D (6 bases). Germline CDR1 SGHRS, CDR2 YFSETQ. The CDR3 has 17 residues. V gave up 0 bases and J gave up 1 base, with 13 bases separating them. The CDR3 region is CASSLAKEGENTGELFF. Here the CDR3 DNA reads TGCGCCAGCAGCTTGGCGAAAGAGGGGGAGAACACCGGGGAGCTGTTTTTT.

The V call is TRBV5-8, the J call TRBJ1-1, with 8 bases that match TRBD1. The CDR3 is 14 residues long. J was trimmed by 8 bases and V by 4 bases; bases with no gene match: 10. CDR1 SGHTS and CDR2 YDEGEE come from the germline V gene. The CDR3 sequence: CASSRDRGRYEAFF. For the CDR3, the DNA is TGTGCCAGCAGCCGTGACAGGGGAAGGTACGAAGCTTTCTTT.

CDR3 residues: CASRGGTSKNTGELFF. In DNA, the CDR3 is TGCGCCAGCAGGGGGGGGACTAGCAAGAACACCGGGGAGCTGTTTTTT. The genes are TRBV10-2 and TRBJ2-2; TRBD2 matches at 9 bases. The CDR3 consists of 16 residues. J lost 1 base, V lost 6 bases, and 6 bases had no gene match. Germline CDR1 WSHSY, CDR2 SAAADI.

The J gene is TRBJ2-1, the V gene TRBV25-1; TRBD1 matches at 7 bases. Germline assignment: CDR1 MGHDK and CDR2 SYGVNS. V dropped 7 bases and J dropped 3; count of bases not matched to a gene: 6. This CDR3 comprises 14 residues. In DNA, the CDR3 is TGTGCCAGCACCAGGACAGGCGGCTACAATGAGCAGTTCTTC. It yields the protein CASTRTGGYNEQFF.

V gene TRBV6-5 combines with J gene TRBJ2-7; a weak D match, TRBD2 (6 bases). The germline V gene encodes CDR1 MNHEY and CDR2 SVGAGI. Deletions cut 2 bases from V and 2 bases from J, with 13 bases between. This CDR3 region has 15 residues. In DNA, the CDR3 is TGTGCCAGCAGTTACGGAGGGCAGGGTGCCTACGAGCAGTACTTC. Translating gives CASSYGGQGAYEQYF.